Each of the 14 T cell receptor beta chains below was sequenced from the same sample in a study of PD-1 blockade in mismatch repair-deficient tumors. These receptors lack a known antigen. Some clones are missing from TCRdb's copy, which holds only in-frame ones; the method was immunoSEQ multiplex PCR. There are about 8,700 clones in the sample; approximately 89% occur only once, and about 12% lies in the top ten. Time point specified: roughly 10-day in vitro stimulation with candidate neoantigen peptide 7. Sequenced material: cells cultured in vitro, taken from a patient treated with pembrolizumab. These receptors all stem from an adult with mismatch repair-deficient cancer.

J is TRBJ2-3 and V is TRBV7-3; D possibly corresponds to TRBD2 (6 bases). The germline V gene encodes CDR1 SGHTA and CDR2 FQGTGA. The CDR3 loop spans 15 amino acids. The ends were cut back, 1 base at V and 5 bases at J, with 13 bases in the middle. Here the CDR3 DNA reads TGTGCCAGCAGCTTAAAGGTGGGAGGAGAAGATACGCAGTATTTT. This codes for CASSLKVGGEDTQYF.

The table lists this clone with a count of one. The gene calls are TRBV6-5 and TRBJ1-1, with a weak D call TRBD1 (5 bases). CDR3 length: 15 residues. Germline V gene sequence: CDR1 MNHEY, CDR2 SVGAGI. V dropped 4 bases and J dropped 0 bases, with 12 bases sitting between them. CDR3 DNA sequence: TGTGCCAGCAGTTCCCCCCAGGGCCTGAACACTGAAGCTTTCTTT. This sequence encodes CASSSPQGLNTEAFF.

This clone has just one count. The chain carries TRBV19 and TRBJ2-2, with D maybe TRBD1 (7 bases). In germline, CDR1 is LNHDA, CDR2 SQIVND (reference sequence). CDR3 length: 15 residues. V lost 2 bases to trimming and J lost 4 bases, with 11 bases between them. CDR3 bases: TGTGCCAGTAGTATATGGCAGGGGGGCACCGGGGAGCTGTTTTTT. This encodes CASSIWQGGTGELFF.

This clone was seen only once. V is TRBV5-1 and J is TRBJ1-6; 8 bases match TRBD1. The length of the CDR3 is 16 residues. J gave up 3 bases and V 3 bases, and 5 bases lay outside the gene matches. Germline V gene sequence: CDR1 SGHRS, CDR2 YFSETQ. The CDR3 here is CASSSSGTGYNSPLHF. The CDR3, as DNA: TGCGCCAGCAGCTCATCCGGGACAGGCTATAATTCACCCCTCCACTTT.

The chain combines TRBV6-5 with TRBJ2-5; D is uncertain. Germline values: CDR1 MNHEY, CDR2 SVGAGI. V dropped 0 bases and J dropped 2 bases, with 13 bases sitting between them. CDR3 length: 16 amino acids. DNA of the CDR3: TGTGCCAGCAGTTACTCGGTTGCTATTGCTCAAGAGACCCAGTACTTC. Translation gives CASSYSVAIAQETQYF.

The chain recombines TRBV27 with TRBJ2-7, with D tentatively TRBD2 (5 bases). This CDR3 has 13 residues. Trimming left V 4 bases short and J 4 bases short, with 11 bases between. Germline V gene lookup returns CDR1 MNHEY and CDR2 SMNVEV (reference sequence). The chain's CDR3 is CASSSLDSYEQYF. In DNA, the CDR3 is TGTGCCAGCAGTTCACTGGACTCGTACGAGCAGTACTTC.

CDR3 residues: CASSEPRDYLSYEQYF. The CDR3, as DNA: TGCGCCAGCAGTGAGCCTCGGGACTATCTGTCCTACGAGCAGTACTTC. The chain recombines TRBV10-2 with TRBJ2-7; 7 nucleotides align to TRBD2. This CDR3 has 16 residues. Germline-derived CDR1 and CDR2 are WSHSY and SAAADI. The V and J ends lost 2 bases and 1 base, in that order; junction bases with no gene match: 8.

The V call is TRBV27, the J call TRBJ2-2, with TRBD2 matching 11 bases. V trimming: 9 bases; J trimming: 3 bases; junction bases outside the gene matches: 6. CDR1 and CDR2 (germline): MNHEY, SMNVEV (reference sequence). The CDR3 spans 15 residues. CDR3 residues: CASTSGRAYTGELFF. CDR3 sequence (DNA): TGTGCCAGTACTAGCGGGAGAGCGTACACCGGGGAGCTGTTTTTT.

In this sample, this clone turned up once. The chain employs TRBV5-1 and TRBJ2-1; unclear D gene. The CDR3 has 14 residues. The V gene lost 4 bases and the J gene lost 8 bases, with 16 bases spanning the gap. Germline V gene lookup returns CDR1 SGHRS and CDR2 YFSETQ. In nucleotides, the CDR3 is TGCGCCAGCAGCCCCCGAATGAATAGAGATGAGCAGTTCTTC. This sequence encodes CASSPRMNRDEQFF.

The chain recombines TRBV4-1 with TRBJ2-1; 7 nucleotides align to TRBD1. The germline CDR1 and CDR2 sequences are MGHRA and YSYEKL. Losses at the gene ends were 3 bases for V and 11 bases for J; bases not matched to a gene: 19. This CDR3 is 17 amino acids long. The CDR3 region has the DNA TGCGCCAGCAGCCACACCACCCTCCGACAGGGCCCGGGAAAGCAGTTCTTC. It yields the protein CASSHTTLRQGPGKQFF.

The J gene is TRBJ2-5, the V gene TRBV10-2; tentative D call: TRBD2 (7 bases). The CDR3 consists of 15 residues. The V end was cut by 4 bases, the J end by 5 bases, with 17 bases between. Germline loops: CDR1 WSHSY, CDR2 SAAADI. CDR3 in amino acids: CASSVPWGGPETQYF. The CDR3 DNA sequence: TGCGCCAGCAGTGTCCCTTGGGGGGGCCCGGAGACCCAGTACTTC.

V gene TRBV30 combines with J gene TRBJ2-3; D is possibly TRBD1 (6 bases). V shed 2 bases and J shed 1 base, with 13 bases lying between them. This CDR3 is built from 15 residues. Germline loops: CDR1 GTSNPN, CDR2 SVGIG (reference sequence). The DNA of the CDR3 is TGTGCCTGGAGTTCAGGGGAGATCGGCACAGATACGCAGTATTTT. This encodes CAWSSGEIGTDTQYF.

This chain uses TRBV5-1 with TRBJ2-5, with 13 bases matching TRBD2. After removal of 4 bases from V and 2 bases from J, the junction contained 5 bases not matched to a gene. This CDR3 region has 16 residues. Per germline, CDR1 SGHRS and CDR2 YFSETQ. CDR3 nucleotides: TGCGCCAGCAGCCAGGGACTAGCGGGAAATCAAGAGACCCAGTACTTC. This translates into CASSQGLAGNQETQYF.

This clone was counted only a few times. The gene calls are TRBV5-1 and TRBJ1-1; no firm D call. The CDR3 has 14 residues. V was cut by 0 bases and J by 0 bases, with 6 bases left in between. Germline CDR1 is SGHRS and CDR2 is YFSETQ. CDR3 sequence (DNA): TGCGCCAGCAGCTTGGAGGCGTTGAACACTGAAGCTTTCTTT. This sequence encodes CASSLEALNTEAFF.